This is a list of T cell receptor beta chains from one sample in a study of radiation and T cells in renal cell carcinoma. The protocol was immunoSEQ multiplex PCR, while the TCRdb copy is restricted to in-frame clones and leaves out a portion. The top ten clones hold 7.5% to 8.5% of a sample with approximately 90,000 clones, 80% to 90% of them seen once. The sequenced sample was blood, obtained from a patient whose treatment included radiotherapy and nephrectomy. These receptors originate from a man in his fifties or sixties with renal cell carcinoma. CDR3s include the opening cysteine and the closing phenylalanine or tryptophan. A D gene is named only where the DNA matches it firmly. Clone size is stated in some rows and not others, as once, few, many or a class when expanded.

v_gene: TRBV2; abundance: NA; d_gene: NA; j_gene: TRBJ2-3; CDR3nt: TGTGCCAGCAAGGCCAGTAGCACAGATACGCAGTATTTT; CDR3aa: CASKASSTDTQYF
v_gene: TRBV11-2; abundance: NA; d_gene: NA; j_gene: TRBJ2-5; CDR3nt: TGTGCCAGCAGCTTCGGGGTCCAGAATGGGGTTAAAGAGACCCAGTACTTC; CDR3aa: CASSFGVQNGVKETQYF
v_gene: TRBV2; abundance: NA; d_gene: TRBD1; j_gene: TRBJ1-3; CDR3nt: TGTGCCAGCAGTGGACAGGGAGGTGGAAACACCATATATTTT; CDR3aa: CASSGQGGGNTIYF
v_gene: TRBV18; abundance: NA; d_gene: NA; j_gene: TRBJ1-1; CDR3nt: TGTGCCAGCTCACCACGGTCCGGGGATTTGAACACTGAAGCTTTCTTT; CDR3aa: CASSPRSGDLNTEAFF
v_gene: TRBV7-2; abundance: medium-sized; d_gene: NA; j_gene: TRBJ2-3; CDR3nt: TGTGCCAGCAGCCCGCAGGGGATTAGCACAGATACGCAGTATTTT; CDR3aa: CASSPQGISTDTQYF
v_gene: TRBV7-9; abundance: NA; d_gene: TRBD1; j_gene: TRBJ1-1; CDR3nt: TGTGCCAGCAGCCCGACAGAGACAGGGAGGGACACTGAAGCTTTCTTT; CDR3aa: CASSPTETGRDTEAFF
v_gene: TRBV19; abundance: NA; d_gene: NA; j_gene: TRBJ1-5; CDR3nt: TGTGCCAGTAGTCCAGGAAACTGGTATCAGCCCCAGCATTTT; CDR3aa: CASSPGNWYQPQHF
v_gene: TRBV5-1; abundance: NA; d_gene: TRBD1; j_gene: TRBJ2-7; CDR3nt: TGCGCCAGCAGCATCGGGACAGGGCAGTCGTACGAGCAGTACTTC; CDR3aa: CASSIGTGQSYEQYF
v_gene: TRBV27; abundance: NA; d_gene: TRBD1; j_gene: TRBJ1-2; CDR3nt: TGTGCCAGCAGTTTGCAGGGGGTCGCGGCCGGAACCTATGGCTACACCTTC; CDR3aa: CASSLQGVAAGTYGYTF
v_gene: TRBV5-6; abundance: NA; d_gene: NA; j_gene: TRBJ1-1; CDR3nt: TGTGCCAGCAGCTTGGTGGAGGATACAGGGCTGAACACTGAAGCTTTCTTT; CDR3aa: CASSLVEDTGLNTEAFF
v_gene: TRBV5-1; abundance: NA; d_gene: NA; j_gene: TRBJ2-7; CDR3nt: TGCGCCAGCACCCTAAACACCAGGGGCCGGGGCGAGCAGTACTTC; CDR3aa: CASTLNTRGRGEQYF
v_gene: TRBV6-5; abundance: NA; d_gene: TRBD1; j_gene: TRBJ2-3; CDR3nt: TGTGCCAGCAGTTACCGGACAGGGTCGGGCACAGATACGCAGTATTTT; CDR3aa: CASSYRTGSGTDTQYF
v_gene: TRBV2; abundance: NA; d_gene: TRBD2; j_gene: TRBJ2-1; CDR3nt: TGTGCCAGCAAGCTACCACCCGGGACTAGAAACTACAATGAGCAGTTCTTC; CDR3aa: CASKLPPGTRNYNEQFF
v_gene: TRBV6-5; abundance: NA; d_gene: NA; j_gene: TRBJ1-5; CDR3nt: TGTGCCAGCAGTGAACCGAATCAGCCCCAGCATTTT; CDR3aa: CASSEPNQPQHF
v_gene: TRBV4-1; abundance: NA; d_gene: NA; j_gene: TRBJ1-5; CDR3nt: TGCGCCAGCAGCCACCCCCAGGGGCGGCGGCAGCCCCAGCATTTT; CDR3aa: CASSHPQGRRQPQHF
v_gene: TRBV11-2; abundance: NA; d_gene: NA; j_gene: TRBJ1-2; CDR3nt: TGTGCCAGCAGCTTAGATAGAGACTATGGCTACACCTTC; CDR3aa: CASSLDRDYGYTF
v_gene: TRBV5-4; abundance: NA; d_gene: TRBD2; j_gene: TRBJ2-5; CDR3nt: TGTGCCAGCAGCTTGGGACTAGCCGGGGAGACCCAGTACTTC; CDR3aa: CASSLGLAGETQYF
v_gene: TRBV4-3; abundance: NA; d_gene: NA; j_gene: TRBJ1-4; CDR3nt: TGCGCCAGCAGCCAAGTCGGTGCAGGGGATAATGAAAAACTGTTTTTT; CDR3aa: CASSQVGAGDNEKLFF
v_gene: TRBV7-9; abundance: NA; d_gene: TRBD2; j_gene: TRBJ2-1; CDR3nt: TGTGCCAGCAGGCGGCTAGCGGACTACAATGAGCAGTTCTTC; CDR3aa: CASRRLADYNEQFF
v_gene: TRBV6-5; abundance: NA; d_gene: NA; j_gene: TRBJ2-2; CDR3nt: TGTGCCAGCAGTTACACCCGGGGAGGCACCGGGGAGCTGTTTTTT; CDR3aa: CASSYTRGGTGELFF
v_gene: TRBV19; abundance: NA; d_gene: NA; j_gene: TRBJ2-2; CDR3nt: TGTGCCAGTAGTCCCCGCCGTCACGCCGACACCGGGGAGCTGTTTTTT; CDR3aa: CASSPRRHADTGELFF
v_gene: TRBV27; abundance: NA; d_gene: NA; j_gene: TRBJ1-2; CDR3nt: TGTGCCAGCAGTTTTCGGGCTAACTATGGCTACACCTTC; CDR3aa: CASSFRANYGYTF
v_gene: TRBV28; abundance: NA; d_gene: TRBD1; j_gene: TRBJ1-2; CDR3nt: TGTGCCAGCAGCAGGGGGCCCTATGGCTACACCTTC; CDR3aa: CASSRGPYGYTF
v_gene: TRBV7-7; abundance: once; d_gene: TRBD1; j_gene: TRBJ2-3; CDR3nt: TGTGCTAGCAGCTTTGGACAGGGGAGAGATACGCAGTATTTT; CDR3aa: CASSFGQGRDTQYF
v_gene: TRBV19; abundance: NA; d_gene: TRBD2; j_gene: TRBJ2-2; CDR3nt: TGTGCCAGTAGTAAGCGATTACTAGCGACAAACACCGGGGAGCTGTTTTTT; CDR3aa: CASSKRLLATNTGELFF
v_gene: TRBV10-3; abundance: NA; d_gene: NA; j_gene: TRBJ1-4; CDR3nt: TGTGCCATCAGTGCTAGGGCCCAGGATGAAAAACTGTTTTTT; CDR3aa: CAISARAQDEKLFF
v_gene: TRBV2; abundance: NA; d_gene: NA; j_gene: TRBJ1-5; CDR3nt: TGTGCCAGCAGCAGAACAGGGAGCTATAGCAATCAGCCCCAGCATTTT; CDR3aa: CASSRTGSYSNQPQHF